This T cell receptor beta chain appears in the sequencing data of a study of blood T cell repertoires in COVID-19. Study-level information: There were acute and convalescent COVID-19 samples, and they came from the United States, Italy and Spain. The analysed material was cDNA or gDNA that came from T cells, B-cell-depleted T cells, or PBMCs.

Study processing details: Quantification of nucleated cells was approximated via reference gene primer amplification. Here immunoSEQ multiplex PCR was the method, and the copy in TCRdb shows in-frame clones only, minus some. That table supplies the V and J calls and clone size; D and trimming were determined from the DNA. In the table there are 90,000 to 100,000 clones, approximately 90% of which are singletons. The CDR3 has 15 amino acids. Trimming removed 0 bases from V and 6 bases from J, with 12 bases in between. The germline CDR1 and CDR2 sequences are LGHDT and YNNKEL (reference sequence). The chain joins TRBV3-1 (or the pseudogene TRBV3-2) to TRBJ2-1; TRBD2 is a possible D gene (6 bases). This TCR derives from a man aged 50 to 60 with acute or convalescent COVID-19. The sample was peripheral blood. The CDR3 nucleotides are TGTGCCAGCAGCCAAGATTGGACTATCTCCAATGAGCAGTTCTTC. Its translation: CASSQDWTISNEQFF.